This T cell receptor (beta chain) was captured in a study of human T cells and chemical hapten exposure. About the study: The use of 2% DPC on roughly 2 cm by roughly 2 cm of upper inner arm skin constituted sensitization. Patients received weekly diphenylcyclopropenone doses to the scalp throughout the approximately 25-week study.

This clonotype was seen many times. As yet, its antigen is unknown. The study's findings and limits: Versus controls, significantly more large CDR3 similarity clusters arose from expanded TCRs.

TCRdb re-called the RACE reads with MiXCR, one entry per CDR3 protein. The profile shows roughly 100,000 distinct CDR3 sequences, about a tenth of them singletons. Time point in this sample: patch test 2, 6 weeks after DPC sensitization. This sample's treatment: therapeutic diphenylcyclopropenone sensitization with weekly scalp DPC. The specimen comprised whole blood, sampled in connection with sensitization to the hapten diphenylcyclopropenone (DPC). The clonotype was recovered from a woman in her thirties or forties with alopecia areata. Some clones in this sample may be carry-over from other donors' samples.

The CDR3 DNA reads TGTGCCAGCAGCCCAAGATCAGGGCCTAGCTCTGGAAACACCATATATTTT. This gives the protein CASSPRSGPSSGNTIYF. The rearrangement links TRBV5-4 to TRBJ1-3, with a possible D match to TRBD1 (5 bases). Germline V lookup: CDR1 SGHNT, CDR2 YYREEE (reference sequence). This CDR3 has 17 residues. Trimming removed 4 bases from V and 0 bases from J, with 17 bases in between.